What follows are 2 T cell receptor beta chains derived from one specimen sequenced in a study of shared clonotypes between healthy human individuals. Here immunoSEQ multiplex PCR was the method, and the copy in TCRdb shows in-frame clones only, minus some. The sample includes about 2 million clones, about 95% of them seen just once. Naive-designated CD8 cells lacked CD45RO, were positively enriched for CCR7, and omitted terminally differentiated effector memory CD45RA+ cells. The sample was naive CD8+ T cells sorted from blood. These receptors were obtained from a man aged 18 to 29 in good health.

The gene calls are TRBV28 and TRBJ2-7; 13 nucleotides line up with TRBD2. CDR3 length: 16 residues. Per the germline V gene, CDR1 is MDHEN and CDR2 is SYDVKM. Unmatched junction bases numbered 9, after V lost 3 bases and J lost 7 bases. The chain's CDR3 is CASSFPTSGGILEQYF. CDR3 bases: TGTGCCAGCAGTTTCCCGACTAGCGGGGGGATTTTGGAGCAGTACTTC. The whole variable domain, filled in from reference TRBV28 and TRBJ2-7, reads DVKVTQSSRYLVKRTGEKVFLECVQDMDHENMFWYRQDPGLGLRLIYFSYDVKMKEKGDIPEGYSVSREKKERFSLILESASTNQTSMYLCASSFPTSGGILEQYFGPGTRLTVT.

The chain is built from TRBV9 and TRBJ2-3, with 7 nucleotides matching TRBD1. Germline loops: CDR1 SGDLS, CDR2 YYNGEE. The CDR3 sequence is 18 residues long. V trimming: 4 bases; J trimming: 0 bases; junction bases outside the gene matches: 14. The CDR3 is CASSSPDRTRWSTDTQYF. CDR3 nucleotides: TGTGCCAGCAGCTCCCCGGACAGGACCCGATGGAGCACAGATACGCAGTATTTT.